The sequence of this T cell receptor beta chain was determined in a study of T cell repertoires in ileal Crohn's disease. Across the whole study: Patients had a median 7.9-year disease duration, and about 36% were active smokers.

This clone turned up a few times. The protocol was immunoSEQ multiplex PCR, while the TCRdb copy is restricted to in-frame clones and leaves out a portion. Here the sample spans about 12,000 clones, more than 75% being singletons. Time point: neoterminal ileum biopsy at postoperative endoscopy, about 6 months after surgery. The CDR3 spans 13 residues. Germline lookup yields CDR1 SGHRS and CDR2 YFSETQ. Trimming cost V 0 bases and J 9 bases, with 12 bases left between them. The sample consisted of ileal tissue. The TCR comes from an adult with Crohn's disease. J is TRBJ1-1 and V is TRBV5-1; perhaps TRBD1 as D (6 bases). The CDR3 is CASSLVGTSQAFF. CDR3 bases: TGCGCCAGCAGCTTGGTTGGGACAAGTCAAGCTTTCTTT.